This T cell receptor (beta chain) was captured by sequencing in a study of cytomegalovirus exposure and HLA in healthy donors. A multiplex PCR was run with 60 Vbeta primers and 13 Jbeta primers. Using immunoSEQ multiplex PCR, the repertoire was profiled, and TCRdb retains in-frame clones only, with some absent. Of around 210,000 clones in the sample, 75% to 85% were seen once. V dropped 5 bases and J dropped 4 bases, with 11 bases sitting between them. CDR3 length: 13 amino acids. Looked up from germline, CDR1 is SGHTA and CDR2 is FQGNSA. The specimen sequenced was PBMCs. This sequence originates from a woman aged 35 to 49 in good health and CMV-seronegative. This chain connects TRBV7-2 to TRBJ2-5, with D hard to call. CDR3 in DNA: TGTGCCAGCAGCCCCGCGATATTAGAGACCCAGTACTTC. This gives the protein CASSPAILETQYF.